The present T cell receptor (beta chain) was sequenced within a study of cytomegalovirus exposure and HLA in healthy donors. General observations from the study: Per published reports, the classifier diagnosed cytomegalovirus status with high specificity and sensitivity.

The table came from immunoSEQ multiplex PCR; TCRdb's copy has only in-frame clones and leaves some out. This table has some 60,000 clones, 85% to 95% appearing once. V was clipped by 1 base and J by 0 bases; unmatched bases: 10. CDR1 is MDHEN, CDR2 SYDVKM, per germline. CDR3 length: 18 amino acids. Regarding this clone: The antigen is undetermined.

The clonotype was recovered from a young man in good health and CMV-seropositive. The chain is built from TRBV28 and TRBJ1-2; TRBD1 agrees at 8 bases. The source material was PBMCs. CDR3 region: CASSLSRTGQTSNYGYTF. Here the CDR3 DNA reads TGTGCCAGCAGTTTATCCCGGACAGGGCAAACCTCTAACTATGGCTACACCTTC.